This entry lists 15 T cell receptor beta chains sequenced from one sample in a study of CD8+CD57+ T cells in acquired aplastic anemia. Genomic DNA served as template for TCR beta VDJ and CDR3 profiling. Each CDR3 protein is one row after TCRdb ran MiXCR on the reads. The sample contains 200,000 to 250,000 distinct CDR3 sequences, 34% of which appear only once. Sample: sorted CD4+, CD8+, or CD8+CD57+ T cells (not recorded which) from PBMCs. These receptors were taken from a human donor in good health, serving as a control.

This chain uses TRBV20-1 with TRBJ2-3, with 8 bases identical to TRBD2. With 3 bases clipped from V and 2 bases from J, the junction kept 7 bases outside the gene matches. This CDR3 comprises 15 residues. The germline gives CDR1 DFQATT, CDR2 SNEGSKA (reference sequence). CDR3: CSARRGAQNTDTQYF. CDR3 sequence (DNA): TGCAGTGCTAGGCGGGGGGCTCAAAACACAGATACGCAGTATTTT.

This clonotype has a count of ten or more. The chain recombines TRBV14 with TRBJ2-3; maybe TRBD2 (5 bases). CDR3 length equals 16 residues. V lost 3 bases and J 1 base, leaving 14 bases between the germline ends. Germline V gene data show CDR1 as SGHDN and CDR2 as FVKESK. CDR3: CASSQRFNGGTDTQYF. In DNA, the CDR3 is TGTGCCAGCAGCCAGCGCTTTAACGGGGGCACAGATACGCAGTATTTT.

This clonotype has at least ten counts. The gene calls are TRBV7-8 and TRBJ2-5; TRBD1 matches 9 bases. The germline gives CDR1 SGHVS, CDR2 FQNEAQ. This CDR3 region has 14 residues. Losses at the gene ends were 5 bases for V and 4 bases for J; bases not matched to a gene: 5. The DNA of the CDR3 is TGTGCCAGCAGCCCCAGGACAGGGGCAGAGACCCAGTACTTC. Translated, it gives CASSPRTGAETQYF. Full variable domain (missing parts from reference TRBV7-8 and TRBJ2-5): GAGVSQSPRYKVAKRGQDVALRCDPISGHVSLFWYQQALGQGPEFLTYFQNEAQLDKSGLPSDRFFAERPEGSVSTLKIQRTQQEDSAVYLCASSPRTGAETQYFGPGTRLLVL.

The chain joins TRBV7-3 to TRBJ2-7; 8 bases agree with TRBD1. Per germline, CDR1 SGHTA and CDR2 FQGTGA. The CDR3 totals 13 residues. V lost 0 bases to trimming and J lost 6 bases; unmatched junction nucleotides: 1. CDR3 DNA sequence: TGTGCCAGCAGCTTAACCGGGACAGGCGAGCAGTACTTC. Its protein product is CASSLTGTGEQYF.

The table lists this clonotype with many counts. J is TRBJ1-6 and V is TRBV19, with a possible D match to TRBD1 (5 bases). The CDR3 is 13 residues long. Germline V gives CDR1 LNHDA, CDR2 SQIVND (reference sequence). Trimming took off 3 bases at V and 7 bases at J, with 7 bases between the two ends. The CDR3 nucleotides are TGTGCCAGTAGTATTAGGACAAATTCACCCCTCCACTTT. This gives the protein CASSIRTNSPLHF.

The gene calls are TRBV6-2 or TRBV6-3 and TRBJ2-5; 10 nucleotides line up with TRBD1. Germline V CDR1 and CDR2: MNHEY, SVGEGT. Germline trimming cut 5 bases from V and 4 bases from J; bases unmatched to any gene: 7. The CDR3 totals 15 residues. In nucleotides, the CDR3 is TGTGCCAGCAGTGACCGGGACAGGGGCGCAGAGACCCAGTACTTC. Encoded protein: CASSDRDRGAETQYF.

The table lists this clonotype with a few counts. The rearrangement links TRBV10-3 to TRBJ1-3; D unresolved. V lost 5 bases and J lost 4, with 6 bases in between. CDR1 and CDR2 (germline): ENHRY, SYGVKD. This CDR3 spans 12 amino acids. CDR3 sequence reads: CAISSDGNTIYF. CDR3 bases: TGTGCCATCAGTTCGGACGGAAACACCATATATTTT.

Points on this clonotype: This sequence may be a read error, since a much larger clone differs from it by one base. This chain connects TRBV6-6 to TRBJ2-3; D gene uncertain. This CDR3 contains 14 residues. Per germline, CDR1 MNHNY and CDR2 SVGAGI (reference sequence). The DNA for the CDR3 is TGTGCCTGCAGTTACTCGGACCTCACAGATACGCAGTATTTT. This sequence encodes CACSYSDLTDTQYF.

The sample holds many counts of this clonotype. The chain employs TRBV7-9 and TRBJ2-2; no clear D gene. Per the germline V gene, CDR1 is SEHNR and CDR2 is FQNEAQ (reference sequence). The germline V and J ends were trimmed by 3 bases and 5 bases, with 1 base remaining between them. The CDR3 has 11 residues. CDR3 in amino acids: CASSFTGELFF. The CDR3 coding sequence is TGTGCCAGCAGCTTTACCGGGGAGCTGTTTTTT.

The sample holds many counts of this clonotype. This chain connects TRBV6-1 to TRBJ2-7; 9 nucleotides line up with TRBD2. Looked up from germline, CDR1 is MNHNS and CDR2 is SASEGT. Germline trimming cut 6 bases from V and 3 bases from J; bases unmatched to any gene: 12. CDR3 length: 16 amino acids. In DNA form, the CDR3 reads TGTGCCAGCAGCCAGAGTGGCGGGAGGGCCTTCTACGAGCAGTACTTC. Its protein is CASSQSGGRAFYEQYF.

This clonotype was recorded at least ten times. The chain joins TRBV19 to TRBJ1-2; TRBD1 might be the D (6 bases). The CDR3 length is 12 residues. With 8 bases removed from V and 6 bases from J, the gap between germline ends came to 13 bases. CDR1 is LNHDA, CDR2 SQIVND, per germline (reference sequence). The CDR3: CASLSGGDGYTF. The CDR3 nucleotides are TGTGCCAGTTTGTCGGGGGGCGATGGCTACACCTTC.

The chain has TRBV9 and TRBJ2-4, with D uncertain. Germline CDR1 SGDLS, CDR2 YYNGEE. V was cut by 0 bases and J by 6 bases, with 10 bases left in between. There are 14 residues in the CDR3. The CDR3: CASSVGILGNIQYF. The DNA for the CDR3 is TGTGCCAGCAGCGTAGGAATACTCGGAAACATTCAGTACTTC. The full variable domain, with the rest looked up from reference TRBV9 and TRBJ2-4, is DSGVTQTPKHLITATGQRVTLRCSPRSGDLSVYWYQQSLDQGLQFLIQYYNGEERAKGNILERFSAQQFPDLHSELNLSSLELGDSALYFCASSVGILGNIQYFGAGTRLSVL.

V and J are TRBV5-1 and TRBJ1-1; weak D call: TRBD1 (6 bases). Germline V gives CDR1 SGHRS, CDR2 YFSETQ. There are 17 residues in the CDR3. Trimming took 3 bases from V and 4 from J, leaving 22 bases between them. In DNA form, the CDR3 reads TGCGCCAGCAGCTCCGAATTTAACCAGGGGCTCGTCACTGAAGCTTTCTTT. Its protein is CASSSEFNQGLVTEAFF.

CDR3 residues: CATMAGGKTDTQYF. Here the CDR3 DNA reads TGTGCCACCATGGCGGGAGGGAAGACAGATACGCAGTATTTT. The genes are TRBV25-1 and TRBJ2-3; 9 bases line up with TRBD2. CDR3 size: 14 residues. J gave up 3 bases and V 10 bases, and 8 bases lay outside the gene matches. Germline V gene sequence: CDR1 MGHDK, CDR2 SYGVNS.

This clonotype has just a few counts. A much larger clone lies one base from this, so it may be a read error. The conserved final phenylalanine or tryptophan is absent from the CDR3, which likely points to a read error. V and J are TRBV20-1 and TRBJ1-3, with D perhaps matching TRBD1 (6 bases). V was cut by 6 bases and J by 4 bases, with 13 bases left in between. Germline assignment: CDR1 DFQATT and CDR2 SNEGSKA (reference sequence). The CDR3 covers 13 residues. The CDR3 reads CSAEKGQGNTIYL. CDR3 sequence (DNA): TGCAGTGCCGAAAAAGGACAGGGAAACACCATATATCTT.